A selection of T cell receptor beta chains follows, all from one sample in a study of shared clonotypes between healthy human individuals. Libraries were prepared by immunoSEQ multiplex PCR; TCRdb keeps only in-frame clonotypes and omits some of them. The sample includes a few million clones, around 94% of them seen just once. Material: naive CD4+ T cells sorted from blood. The receptors originated from a man younger than 35 in good health. Each CDR3 is given with its conserved first and last residue. A D gene is named only where the DNA matches it firmly. Clone sizes are given selectively: once, few, many, or a class where the clone is expanded.

clone size	V gene	J gene	D gene	CDR3 protein	CDR3 DNA
-	TRBV5-1	TRBJ1-2	-	CASSLSAGKDYGYTF	TGCGCCAGCAGCTTGTCTGCAGGGAAGGACTATGGCTACACCTTC
-	TRBV5-1	TRBJ2-5	-	CASSLTLAEETQYF	TGCGCCAGCAGTCTGACGCTGGCCGAAGAGACCCAGTACTTC
-	TRBV11-2	TRBJ1-1	-	CASSLRVMNTEAFF	TGTGCCAGCAGCCTTAGAGTAATGAACACTGAAGCTTTCTTT
once	TRBV19	TRBJ2-3	TRBD2	CASSKGTSGSPDTQYF	TGTGCCAGTAGTAAAGGGACTAGCGGGAGCCCAGATACGCAGTATTTT
-	TRBV7-2	TRBJ2-7	-	CASSVSGRLGYEQYF	TGTGCCAGCAGCGTATCCGGCAGACTAGGGTACGAGCAGTACTTC
-	TRBV27	TRBJ1-2	TRBD1	CASSLSQGDYGYTF	TGTGCCAGCAGTTTGTCACAGGGGGACTATGGCTACACCTTC
-	TRBV10-3	TRBJ1-1	-	CAIREGNTEAFF	TGTGCCATCAGGGAAGGGAACACTGAAGCTTTCTTT
-	TRBV2	TRBJ2-2	-	CASSQAEGAQSGELFF	TGTGCCAGCAGTCAAGCGGAGGGGGCTCAGTCCGGGGAGCTGTTTTTT
once	TRBV4-1	TRBJ1-3	-	CASSQAQLSGNTIYF	TGCGCCAGCAGCCAGGCCCAACTCTCTGGAAACACCATATATTTT
once	TRBV2	TRBJ1-5	TRBD1	CASSEDRRASNQPQHF	TGTGCCAGCAGTGAGGACAGGCGCGCGAGCAATCAGCCCCAGCATTTT
-	TRBV9	TRBJ1-2	TRBD1	CASSDPGQVNYGYTF	TGTGCCAGCAGCGATCCGGGACAGGTGAACTATGGCTACACCTTC
few	TRBV18	TRBJ2-3	-	CASSPGDTQYF	TGTGCCAGCTCACCCGGGGATACGCAGTATTTT
-	TRBV4-1	TRBJ2-5	-	CASSHLAGAGGETQYF	TGCGCCAGCAGTCACCTGGCGGGGGCCGGGGGAGAGACCCAGTACTTC
-	TRBV18	TRBJ2-3	TRBD2	CASSPPVSGGAGDTQYF	TGTGCCAGCTCACCACCGGTTAGCGGGGGGGCAGGAGATACGCAGTATTTT
-	TRBV2	TRBJ1-2	-	CASSDSYGYTF	TGTGCCAGCAGTGACAGCTATGGCTACACCTTC
-	TRBV7-6	TRBJ2-5	-	CASSPGTIQETQYF	TGTGCCAGCAGCCCCGGGACGATTCAAGAGACCCAGTACTTC
-	TRBV13	TRBJ1-2	TRBD1	CASSVRDRGEGYGYTF	TGTGCCAGCAGCGTTCGGGACAGGGGGGAAGGCTATGGCTACACCTTC
-	TRBV5-6	TRBJ1-1	TRBD1	CASSITGQGAEAFF	TGTGCCAGCAGCATTACCGGACAGGGAGCTGAAGCTTTCTTT
-	TRBV5-1	TRBJ2-7	TRBD1	CASSSRDRGPYEQYF	TGCGCCAGCAGCTCCCGGGACAGGGGGCCCTACGAGCAGTACTTC
once	TRBV6-1	TRBJ1-1	-	CASSAGPGGAFF	TGTGCCAGCAGCGCAGGACCGGGAGGAGCTTTCTTT
-	TRBV11-1	TRBJ1-4	-	CASSPPAGEKLFF	TGTGCCAGCAGCCCACCAGCAGGTGAAAAACTGTTTTTT
-	TRBV4-3	TRBJ1-4	-	CASSQSRETLDEKLFF	TGCGCCAGCAGCCAATCTAGGGAGACTCTGGATGAAAAACTGTTTTTT
-	TRBV1	TRBJ1-4	-	CTSSQAQDRGDEKLFF	TGCACCAGCAGCCAAGCCCAGGACAGAGGGGATGAAAAACTGTTTTTT
-	TRBV5-1	TRBJ1-6	TRBD1	CASSFRGPGSPLHF	TGCGCCAGCAGCTTCAGGGGGCCGGGTTCACCCCTCCACTTT
-	TRBV7-6	TRBJ1-3	-	CASSLRWGEDGSGNTIYF	TGTGCCAGCAGCTTACGCTGGGGGGAGGATGGCTCTGGAAACACCATATATTTT
-	TRBV7-2	TRBJ2-3	-	CASSPTKGGTKTDTQYF	TGTGCCAGCAGCCCCACTAAGGGTGGAACTAAAACAGATACGCAGTATTTT
-	TRBV6-5	TRBJ2-4	TRBD1	CASVTGGASIQYF	TGTGCCAGCGTCACAGGGGGCGCAAGCATTCAGTACTTC
-	TRBV28	TRBJ2-7	-	CASSASSYEQYF	TGTGCCAGCAGCGCTAGCTCCTACGAGCAGTACTTC
-	TRBV2	TRBJ1-4	-	CAITLGYGANEKLFF	TGTGCCATCACGCTCGGTTATGGGGCGAATGAAAAACTGTTTTTT
-	TRBV15	TRBJ1-5	-	CATSKEQPPGAGQPQHF	TGTGCCACCAGCAAAGAACAACCCCCAGGGGCCGGTCAGCCCCAGCATTTT
-	TRBV5-1	TRBJ1-2	-	CASSLGGFNYGYTF	TGCGCCAGCAGCTTGGGAGGTTTTAACTATGGCTACACCTTC
-	TRBV30	TRBJ2-6	-	CAWGWWDPRSGANVLTF	TGTGCCTGGGGATGGTGGGACCCCCGCTCTGGGGCCAACGTCCTGACTTTC
-	TRBV7-3	TRBJ2-2	TRBD1	CASSQGTEYYSSTGELFF	TGTGCCAGCAGCCAAGGGACAGAATACTACTCGAGCACCGGGGAGCTGTTTTTT
-	TRBV7-9	TRBJ1-2	TRBD1	CASSLGQGYGYTF	TGTGCCAGCAGCTTAGGACAGGGTTATGGCTACACCTTC
-	TRBV6-1	TRBJ1-3	-	CASSDRGAGNTIYF	TGTGCCAGCAGTGATAGGGGCGCCGGAAACACCATATATTTT
-	TRBV12-5	TRBJ1-5	-	CASGRGTRQPQHF	TGTGCTAGTGGCCGCGGGACGCGTCAGCCCCAGCATTTT
-	TRBV6-6	TRBJ1-1	TRBD1	CASYLPGGRMNTEAFF	TGTGCCAGCTATCTACCAGGGGGCAGGATGAACACTGAAGCTTTCTTT
-	TRBV10-3	TRBJ1-5	TRBD1	CATQKGQGFNQPQHF	TGTGCCACCCAAAAGGGACAGGGGTTCAATCAGCCCCAGCATTTT
-	TRBV6-5	TRBJ2-2	TRBD2	CAITSGGTGELFF	TGTGCCATCACTAGCGGGGGGACCGGGGAGCTGTTTTTT